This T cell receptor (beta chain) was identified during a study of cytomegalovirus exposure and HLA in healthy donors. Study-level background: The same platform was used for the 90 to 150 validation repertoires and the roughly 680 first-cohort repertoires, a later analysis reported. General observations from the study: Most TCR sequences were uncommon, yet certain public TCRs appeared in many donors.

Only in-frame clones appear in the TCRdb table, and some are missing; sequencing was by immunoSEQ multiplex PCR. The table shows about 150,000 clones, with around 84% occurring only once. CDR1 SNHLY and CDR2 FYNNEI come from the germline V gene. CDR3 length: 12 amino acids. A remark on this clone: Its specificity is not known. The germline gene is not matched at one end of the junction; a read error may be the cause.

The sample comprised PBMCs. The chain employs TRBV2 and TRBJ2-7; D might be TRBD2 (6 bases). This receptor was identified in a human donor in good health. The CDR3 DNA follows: TGTGCCAGCAGTGCCCTCTGGAGGGATCACCACTTC. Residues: CASSALWRDHHF.